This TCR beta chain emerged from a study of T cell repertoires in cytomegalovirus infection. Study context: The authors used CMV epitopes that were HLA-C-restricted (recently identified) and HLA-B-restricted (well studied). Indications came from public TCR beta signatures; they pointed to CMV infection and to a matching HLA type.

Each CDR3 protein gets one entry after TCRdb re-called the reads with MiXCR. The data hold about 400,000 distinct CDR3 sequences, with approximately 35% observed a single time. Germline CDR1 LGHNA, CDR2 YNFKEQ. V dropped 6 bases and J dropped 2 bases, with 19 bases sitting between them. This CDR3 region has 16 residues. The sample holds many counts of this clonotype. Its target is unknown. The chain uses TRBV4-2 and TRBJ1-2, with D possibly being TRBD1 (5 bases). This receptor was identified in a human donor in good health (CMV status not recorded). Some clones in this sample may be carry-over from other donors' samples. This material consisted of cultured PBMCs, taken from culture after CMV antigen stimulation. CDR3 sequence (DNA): TGTGCCAGCAGTCAACAGCAGGGCCCCACCAACTATGGCTACACCTTC. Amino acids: CASSQQQGPTNYGYTF.